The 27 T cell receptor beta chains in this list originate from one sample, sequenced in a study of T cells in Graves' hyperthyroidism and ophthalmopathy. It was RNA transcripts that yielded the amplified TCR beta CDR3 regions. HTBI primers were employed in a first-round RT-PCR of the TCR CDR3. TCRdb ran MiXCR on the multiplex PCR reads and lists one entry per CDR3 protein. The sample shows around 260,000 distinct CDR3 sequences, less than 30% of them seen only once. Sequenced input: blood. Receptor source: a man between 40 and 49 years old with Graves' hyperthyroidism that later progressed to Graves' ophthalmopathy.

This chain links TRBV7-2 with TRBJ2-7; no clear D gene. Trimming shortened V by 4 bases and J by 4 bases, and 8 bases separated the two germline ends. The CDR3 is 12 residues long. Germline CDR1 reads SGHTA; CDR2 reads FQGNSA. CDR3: CASSSNPYEQYF. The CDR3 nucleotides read TGTGCCAGCAGCTCAAATCCGTACGAGCAGTACTTC.

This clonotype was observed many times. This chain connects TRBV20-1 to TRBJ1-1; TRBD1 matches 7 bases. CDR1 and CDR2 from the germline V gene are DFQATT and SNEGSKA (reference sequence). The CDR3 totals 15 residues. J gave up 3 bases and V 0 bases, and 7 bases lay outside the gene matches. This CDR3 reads CSARDRGRVDTEAFF. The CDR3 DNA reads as TGCAGTGCTAGAGATAGGGGGCGGGTGGACACTGAAGCTTTCTTT.

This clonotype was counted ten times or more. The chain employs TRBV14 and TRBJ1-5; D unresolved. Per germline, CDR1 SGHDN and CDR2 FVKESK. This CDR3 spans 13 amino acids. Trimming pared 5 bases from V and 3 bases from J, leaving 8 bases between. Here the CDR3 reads CASSEQFNQPQHF. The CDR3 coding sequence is TGTGCCAGCAGCGAACAGTTCAATCAGCCCCAGCATTTT.

The CDR3 protein is CATSRFGGYEQYF. In DNA, the CDR3 is TGTGCCACCAGCAGATTCGGGGGGTACGAGCAGTACTTC. The V and J genes are TRBV15 and TRBJ2-7; 7 bases agree with TRBD2. The junction had 2 bases not matched to a gene; V was cut back by 2 bases and J by 4 bases. CDR3 size: 13 residues. Per germline, CDR1 LNHNV and CDR2 YYDKDF (reference sequence). The complete variable domain, with remaining parts taken from reference TRBV15 and TRBJ2-7, reads DAMVIQNPRYQVTQFGKPVTLSCSQTLNHNVMYWYQQKSSQAPKLLFHYYDKDFNNEADTPDNFQSRRPNTSFCFLDIRSPGLGDTAMYLCATSRFGGYEQYFGPGTRLTVT.

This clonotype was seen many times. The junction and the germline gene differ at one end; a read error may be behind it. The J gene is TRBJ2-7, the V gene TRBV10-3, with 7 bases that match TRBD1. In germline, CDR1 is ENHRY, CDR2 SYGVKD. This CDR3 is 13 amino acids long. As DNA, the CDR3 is TGTGCCATCAGAGGGACAGCCTTATACGAGCGGTACTTC. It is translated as CAIRGTALYERYF.

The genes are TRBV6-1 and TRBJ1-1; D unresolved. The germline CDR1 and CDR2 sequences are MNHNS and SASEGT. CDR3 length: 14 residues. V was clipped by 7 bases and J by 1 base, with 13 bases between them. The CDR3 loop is CASTPLRGNTEAFF. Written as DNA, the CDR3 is TGTGCCAGCACCCCTCTCCGAGGGAACACTGAAGCTTTCTTT.

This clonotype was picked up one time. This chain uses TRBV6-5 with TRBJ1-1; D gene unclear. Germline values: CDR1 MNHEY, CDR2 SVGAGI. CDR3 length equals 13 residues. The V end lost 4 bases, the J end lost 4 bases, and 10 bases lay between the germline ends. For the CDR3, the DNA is TGTGCCAGCAGTTCTTGGGCCCTCACTGAAGCTTTCTTT. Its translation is CASSSWALTEAFF.

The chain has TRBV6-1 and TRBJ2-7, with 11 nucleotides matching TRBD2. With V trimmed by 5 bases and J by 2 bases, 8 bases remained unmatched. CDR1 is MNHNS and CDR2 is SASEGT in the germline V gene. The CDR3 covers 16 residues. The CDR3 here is CASSLGTSGATYEQYF. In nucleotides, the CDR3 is TGTGCCAGCAGTCTCGGGACTAGCGGAGCCACCTACGAGCAGTACTTC.

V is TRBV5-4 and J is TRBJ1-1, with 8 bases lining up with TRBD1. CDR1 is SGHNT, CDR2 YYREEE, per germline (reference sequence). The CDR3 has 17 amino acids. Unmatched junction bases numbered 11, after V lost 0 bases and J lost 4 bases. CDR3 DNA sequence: TGTGCCAGCAGCTTGGGGACTCTGGGTGGGACAGGCACTGAAGCTTTCTTT. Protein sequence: CASSLGTLGGTGTEAFF.

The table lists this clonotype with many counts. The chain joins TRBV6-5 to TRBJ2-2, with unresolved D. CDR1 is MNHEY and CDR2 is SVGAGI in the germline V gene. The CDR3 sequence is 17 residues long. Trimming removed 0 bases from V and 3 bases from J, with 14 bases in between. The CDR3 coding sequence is TGTGCCAGCAGTTACTCGAGACAAACAAGCGACACCGGGGAGCTGTTTTTT. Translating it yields CASSYSRQTSDTGELFF.

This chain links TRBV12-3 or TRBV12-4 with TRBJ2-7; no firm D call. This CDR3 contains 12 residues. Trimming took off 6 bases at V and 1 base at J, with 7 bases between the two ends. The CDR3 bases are TGTGCCAGCAGCTATGCATCCTACGAGCAGTACTTC. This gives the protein CASSYASYEQYF.

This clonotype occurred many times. This chain's CDR3 is CASSQDSDPAAEAFF. CDR3 bases: TGTGCCAGCAGCCAAGATTCCGACCCGGCTGCTGAAGCTTTCTTT. V usage is TRBV3-1 and J usage is TRBJ1-1; D not resolved. The germline CDR1 and CDR2 sequences are LGHDT and YNNKEL (reference sequence). Trimming shortened V by 0 bases and J by 6 bases, and 14 bases separated the two germline ends. This CDR3 is 15 amino acids long.

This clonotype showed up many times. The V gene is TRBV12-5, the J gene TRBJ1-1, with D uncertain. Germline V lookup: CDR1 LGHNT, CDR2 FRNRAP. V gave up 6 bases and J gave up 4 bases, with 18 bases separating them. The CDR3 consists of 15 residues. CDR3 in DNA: TGTGCTAGTGGGGGGAGAATCCAACCAAGCACTGAAGCTTTCTTT. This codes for CASGGRIQPSTEAFF.

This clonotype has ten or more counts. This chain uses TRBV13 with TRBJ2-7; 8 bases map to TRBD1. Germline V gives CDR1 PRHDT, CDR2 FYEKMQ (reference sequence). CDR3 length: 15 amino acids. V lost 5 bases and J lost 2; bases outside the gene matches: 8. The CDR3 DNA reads TGTGCCAGCAGCCGATGGGACAGGAGAACCTACGAGCAGTACTTC. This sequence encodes CASSRWDRRTYEQYF.

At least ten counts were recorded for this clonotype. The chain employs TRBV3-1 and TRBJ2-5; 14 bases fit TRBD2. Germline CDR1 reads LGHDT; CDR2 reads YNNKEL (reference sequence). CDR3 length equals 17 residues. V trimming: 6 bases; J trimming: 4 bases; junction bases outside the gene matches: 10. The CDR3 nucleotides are TGTGCCAGCAGTCCTAGAGGGACTAGCGGGAGTGGAGAGACCCAGTACTTC. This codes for CASSPRGTSGSGETQYF.

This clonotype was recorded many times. CDR3 nucleotide sequence: TGTGCCAGTAGATCCGAACAGATATACACTGAAGCTTTCTTT. Translation: CASRSEQIYTEAFF. The rearrangement links TRBV19 to TRBJ1-1, with unresolved D. CDR3 length equals 14 residues. Trimming cost V 6 bases and J 3 bases, with 14 bases left between them. CDR1 is LNHDA, CDR2 SQIVND, per germline (reference sequence).

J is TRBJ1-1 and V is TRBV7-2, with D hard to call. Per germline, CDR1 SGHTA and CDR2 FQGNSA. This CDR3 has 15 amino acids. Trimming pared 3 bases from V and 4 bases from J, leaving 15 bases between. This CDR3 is CASSLMEASFTEAFF. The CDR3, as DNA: TGTGCCAGCAGCTTGATGGAGGCGAGTTTCACTGAAGCTTTCTTT.

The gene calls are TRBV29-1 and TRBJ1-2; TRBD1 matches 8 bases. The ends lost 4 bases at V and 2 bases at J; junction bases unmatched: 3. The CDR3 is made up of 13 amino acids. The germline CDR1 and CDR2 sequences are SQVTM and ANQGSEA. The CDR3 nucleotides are TGCAGCGTTGGGACAGGGACGAACTATGGCTACACCTTC. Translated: CSVGTGTNYGYTF. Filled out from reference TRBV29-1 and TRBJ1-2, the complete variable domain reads SAVISQKPSRDICQRGTSLTIQCQVDSQVTMMFWYRQQPGQSLTLIATANQGSEATYESGFVIDKFPISRPNLTFSTLTVSNMSPEDSSIYLCSVGTGTNYGYTFGSGTRLTVV.

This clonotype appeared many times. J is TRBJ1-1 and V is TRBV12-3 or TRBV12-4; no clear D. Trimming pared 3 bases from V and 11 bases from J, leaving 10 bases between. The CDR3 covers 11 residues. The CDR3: CASSFQSAAFF. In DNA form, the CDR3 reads TGTGCCAGCAGTTTTCAATCAGCTGCTTTCTTT.

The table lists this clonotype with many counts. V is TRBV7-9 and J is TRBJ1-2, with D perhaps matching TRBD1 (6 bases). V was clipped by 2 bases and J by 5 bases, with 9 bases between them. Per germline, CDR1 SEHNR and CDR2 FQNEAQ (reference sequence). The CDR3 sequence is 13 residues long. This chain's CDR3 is CASSLKGEYGYTF. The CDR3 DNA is TGTGCCAGCAGCTTAAAGGGGGAGTATGGCTACACCTTC.

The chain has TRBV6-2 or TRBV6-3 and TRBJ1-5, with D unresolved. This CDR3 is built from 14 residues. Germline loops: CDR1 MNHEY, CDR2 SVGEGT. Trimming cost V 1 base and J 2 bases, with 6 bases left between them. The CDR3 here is CASSYWEGNQPQHF. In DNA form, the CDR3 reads TGTGCCAGCAGTTACTGGGAGGGCAATCAGCCCCAGCATTTT.

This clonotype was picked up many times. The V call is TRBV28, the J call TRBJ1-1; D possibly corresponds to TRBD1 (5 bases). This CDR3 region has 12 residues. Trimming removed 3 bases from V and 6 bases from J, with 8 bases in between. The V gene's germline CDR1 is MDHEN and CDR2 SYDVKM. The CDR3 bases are TGTGCCAGCAGTTTTTTGACAGCTGAAGCTTTCTTT. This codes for CASSFLTAEAFF.

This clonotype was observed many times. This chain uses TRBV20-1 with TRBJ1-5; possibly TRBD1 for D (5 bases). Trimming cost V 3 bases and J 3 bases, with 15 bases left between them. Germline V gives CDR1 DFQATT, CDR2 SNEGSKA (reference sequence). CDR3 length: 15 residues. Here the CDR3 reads CSASGGRGINQPQHF. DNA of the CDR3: TGCAGTGCTAGCGGGGGAAGAGGGATCAATCAGCCCCAGCATTTT.

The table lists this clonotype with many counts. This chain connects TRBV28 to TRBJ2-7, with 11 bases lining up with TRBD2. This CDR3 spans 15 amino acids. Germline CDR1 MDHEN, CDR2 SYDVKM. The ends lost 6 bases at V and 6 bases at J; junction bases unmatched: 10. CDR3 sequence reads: CASSLTSGNRGEQYF. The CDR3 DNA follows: TGTGCCAGCAGCCTGACTAGCGGGAATCGTGGCGAGCAGTACTTC.

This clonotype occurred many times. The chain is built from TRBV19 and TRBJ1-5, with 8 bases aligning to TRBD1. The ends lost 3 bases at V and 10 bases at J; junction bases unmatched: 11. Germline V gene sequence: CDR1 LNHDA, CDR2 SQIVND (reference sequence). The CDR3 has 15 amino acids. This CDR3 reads CASSIRGQGAGPQHF. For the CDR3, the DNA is TGTGCCAGTAGTATTAGGGGGCAGGGGGCTGGTCCCCAGCATTTT.

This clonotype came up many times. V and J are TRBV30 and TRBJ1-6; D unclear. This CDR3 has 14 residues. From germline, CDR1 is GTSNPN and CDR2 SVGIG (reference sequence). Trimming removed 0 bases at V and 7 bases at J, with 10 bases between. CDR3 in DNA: TGTGCCTGGAGTGTCTCAACGTGGAATTCACCCCTCCACTTT. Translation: CAWSVSTWNSPLHF.

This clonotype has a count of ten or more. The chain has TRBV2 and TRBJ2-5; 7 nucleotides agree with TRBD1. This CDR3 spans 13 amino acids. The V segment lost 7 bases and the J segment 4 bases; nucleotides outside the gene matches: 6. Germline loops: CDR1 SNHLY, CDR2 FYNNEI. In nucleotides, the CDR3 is TGTGCCAGCATTAGGACAGGAGCAGAGACCCAGTACTTC. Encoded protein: CASIRTGAETQYF.